The 19 T cell receptor beta chains given below trace back to one sample, sequenced in a study of T cells in Graves' hyperthyroidism and ophthalmopathy. TCR beta CDR3 regions were amplified from RNA transcripts. The HTBI primer set drove a first-round RT-PCR of the TCR CDR3. TCRdb itself ran the multiplex PCR reads through MiXCR, one entry per CDR3 protein. This table holds some 500,000 distinct CDR3 sequences, around 22% found once. Sample: blood. The receptors were sampled from a woman younger than 45 with Graves' ophthalmopathy.

The chain joins TRBV15 to TRBJ1-3, with D maybe TRBD1 (6 bases). There are 18 residues in the CDR3. CDR1 and CDR2 (germline): LNHNV, YYDKDF (reference sequence). Trimming pared 0 bases from V and 0 bases from J, leaving 15 bases between. The CDR3 loop reads CATSRDLGGQNSGNTIYF. The CDR3 DNA is TGTGCCACCAGCAGAGATCTGGGGGGGCAGAACTCTGGAAACACCATATATTTT.

This clonotype has a single count. The chain combines TRBV19 with TRBJ1-5; 8 positions match TRBD1. CDR3 length: 16 residues. V lost 6 bases and J lost 4; bases outside the gene matches: 11. Germline V CDR1 and CDR2: LNHDA, SQIVND (reference sequence). CDR3 protein: CASRNSRQGTNQPQHF. CDR3 sequence (DNA): TGTGCCAGTAGGAACAGCCGACAGGGGACGAATCAGCCCCAGCATTTT.

This sequence joins TRBV7-9 and TRBJ1-1; D remains ambiguous. V lost 4 bases to trimming and J lost 2 bases, with 14 bases between them. Per germline, CDR1 SEHNR and CDR2 FQNEAQ (reference sequence). The CDR3 is 15 residues long. The CDR3 DNA reads as TGTGCCAGCAGCTCCCCCACAGTCAACAACACTGAAGCTTTCTTT. Its translation is CASSSPTVNNTEAFF. The variable domain in full, with the rest retrieved from reference TRBV7-9 and TRBJ1-1, is DTGVSQNPRHKITKRGQNVTFRCDPISEHNRLYWYRQTLGQGPEFLTYFQNEAQLEKSRLLSDRFSAERPKGSFSTLEIQRTEQGDSAMYLCASSSPTVNNTEAFFGQGTRLTVV.

The chain couples TRBV12-3 or TRBV12-4 to TRBJ1-1; possible D gene TRBD1, 6 bases. The CDR3 consists of 18 residues. Trimming removed 6 bases at V and 0 bases at J, with 23 bases between. The CDR3 DNA follows: TGTGCCAGCAGCCCTTTAAATACAGGGAATGTGATGAACACTGAAGCTTTCTTT. This codes for CASSPLNTGNVMNTEAFF.

This clonotype is labeled medium-sized. J is TRBJ2-7 and V is TRBV12-3 or TRBV12-4; 10 bases are shared with TRBD1. This CDR3 is 14 amino acids long. The ends lost 6 bases at V and 2 bases at J; junction bases unmatched: 4. The CDR3 bases are TGTGCCAGCAGCCCGACAGGGGGCACCTACGAGCAGTACTTC. As protein: CASSPTGGTYEQYF.

The table lists this clonotype with many counts. Since a much larger clone is just one base distant, this may be a read error. This chain links TRBV6-1 with TRBJ1-5; D is possibly TRBD1 (5 bases). This CDR3 is 14 amino acids long. Germline CDR1 reads MNHNS; CDR2 reads SASEGT. The ends were cut back, 4 bases at V and 2 bases at J, with 9 bases in the middle. The CDR3 loop reads CASSVTAGNQPQHF. CDR3 bases: TGTGCCAGCAGTGTGACAGCCGGCAATCAGCCCCAGCATTTT.

With regard to this clonotype: The CDR3 does not end in the conserved phenylalanine or tryptophan, so this is likely a read error. No DNA is shown, since the ends of the CDR3 on it are uncertain; the CDR3 is the one TCRdb lists. This chain uses TRBV2 with TRBJ2-2; the table's D gene call, TRBD1, was not cross checked with the DNA. Germline V lookup: CDR1 SNHLY, CDR2 FYNNEI. The length of the CDR3 is 15 amino acids, counting both ends. CDR3 region: CASSGDRGLTGELCL.

There are a few counts of this clonotype. The V call is TRBV2, the J call TRBJ1-5; perhaps TRBD1 as D (6 bases). The CDR3 loop spans 14 amino acids. Germline lookup yields CDR1 SNHLY and CDR2 FYNNEI. With 6 bases removed from V and 3 bases from J, the gap between germline ends came to 12 bases. The CDR3 here is CASRVRGFNQPQHF. Here the CDR3 DNA reads TGTGCCAGCAGGGTTAGGGGGTTCAATCAGCCCCAGCATTTT.

This clonotype showed up many times. The V call is TRBV7-8, the J call TRBJ1-5; D call uncertain. The CDR3 contains 18 residues. The V gene's germline CDR1 is SGHVS and CDR2 FQNEAQ. Trimming removed 1 base at V and 1 base at J, with 17 bases between. DNA of the CDR3: TGTGCCAGCAGCTTAGAAATGAGGGCAGACTACAGCAATCAGCCCCAGCATTTT. Its translation: CASSLEMRADYSNQPQHF.

This clonotype showed up many times. This rearrangement joins TRBV20-1 to TRBJ1-1; the D is unclear. Trimming removed 3 bases from V and 2 bases from J, with 10 bases in between. Germline V CDR1 and CDR2: DFQATT, SNEGSKA (reference sequence). The CDR3 spans 13 residues. The CDR3 coding sequence is TGCAGTGCTAGTGCTGGGTTTAACACTGAAGCTTTCTTT. Translating gives CSASAGFNTEAFF.

CDR3 coding DNA: TGTGCCAGCAGCTTAAGGGGACTTAACCAGCCCCAGCATTTT. Protein: CASSLRGLNQPQHF. The J gene is TRBJ1-5, the V gene TRBV7-2, with D maybe TRBD1 (5 bases). Germline loops: CDR1 SGHTA, CDR2 FQGNSA. V was trimmed by 2 bases and J by 7 bases, leaving 12 bases between them. This CDR3 spans 14 amino acids.

Ten or more counts support this clonotype. The rearrangement joins TRBV20-1 to TRBJ1-5, with a weak D call TRBD1 (6 bases). Germline-derived CDR1 and CDR2 are DFQATT and SNEGSKA (reference sequence). Between the trimmed V and J ends, which lost 1 base and 0 bases, there was a span of 25 bases. CDR3 length: 20 amino acids. The CDR3 DNA reads as TGCAGTGCTAGAGTCTCCGGTTGGGGACACGTCCTCGATAGCAATCAGCCCCAGCATTTT. It translates to CSARVSGWGHVLDSNQPQHF.

With respect to this clonotype: One end of the junction varies from germline; a read error may be responsible. This chain connects TRBV28 to TRBJ1-2, with D perhaps TRBD1 (6 bases). The CDR3 runs to 19 residues. Germline V gene data show CDR1 as MDHEN and CDR2 as SYDVKM. CDR3 DNA: TGTGCCAGCAGCATTTTGGGCCTACAGGGTCAAAAGGAAGACTATGGCTTCACCTTC. Its translation is CASSILGLQGQKEDYGFTF.

With regard to this clonotype: This may stem from a read error, because a much larger clone lies one nucleotide away. The rearrangement joins TRBV11-2 to TRBJ1-2, with D possibly matching TRBD1 (5 bases). Trimming shortened V by 1 base and J by 8 bases, and 11 bases separated the two germline ends. The CDR3 totals 13 residues. CDR1 and CDR2 from the germline V gene are SGHAT and FQNNGV. The CDR3 region has the DNA TGTGCCAGCAGCTTAGCCTGGGGGGTGGGCTACACCTTC. This encodes CASSLAWGVGYTF.

This clonotype has ten or more counts. This chain connects TRBV2 to TRBJ1-2, with 8 bases that match TRBD1. CDR3 length: 12 residues. V was pared by 5 bases and J by 8 bases, with 4 bases of the junction left unmatched. The germline gives CDR1 SNHLY, CDR2 FYNNEI. CDR3 residues: CASSSRTGGYTF. The CDR3 DNA reads TGTGCCAGCAGTTCACGGACAGGGGGCTACACCTTC.

This rearrangement joins TRBV20-1 to TRBJ1-3, with 12 bases fitting TRBD1. The CDR3 has 16 residues. CDR1 is DFQATT, CDR2 SNEGSKA, per germline (reference sequence). After removal of 4 bases from V and 3 bases from J, the junction contained 7 bases not matched to a gene. CDR3 sequence reads: CSAIGTGGTSGNTIYF. The CDR3 DNA is TGCAGTGCTATCGGGACAGGGGGCACGAGTGGAAACACCATATATTTT.

This clonotype came up many times. J is TRBJ1-1 and V is TRBV12-3 or TRBV12-4; no clear D gene. The CDR3 totals 12 residues. Trimming took off 6 bases at V and 5 bases at J, with 10 bases between the two ends. The CDR3 DNA sequence: TGTGCCAGCAGAACCTCAGTAACTGAAGCTTTCTTT. It encodes CASRTSVTEAFF.

The table lists this clonotype with many counts. The chain employs TRBV6-5 and TRBJ1-1; 7 nucleotides align to TRBD1. The CDR3 runs 15 residues. Per germline, CDR1 MNHEY and CDR2 SVGAGI. The V gene end was trimmed by 2 bases and the J gene end by 4 bases; junction bases not matched to a gene: 7. In nucleotides, the CDR3 is TGTGCCAGCAGTTACCGAAACAGGGGACTCACTGAAGCTTTCTTT. This sequence encodes CASSYRNRGLTEAFF.

DNA of the CDR3: TGTGCCATCAGCAAGGGGGCGAACACTGAAGCTTTCTTT. It specifies CAISKGANTEAFF. V is TRBV10-3 and J is TRBJ1-1, with TRBD1 identical over 7 bases. The CDR3 loop spans 13 amino acids. The ends lost 6 bases at V and 1 base at J; junction bases unmatched: 2. In germline, CDR1 is ENHRY, CDR2 SYGVKD.